The text below deals with one T cell receptor (beta chain). This clonotype came up many times. What this receptor recognizes is not known. The record has no base qualities; no much larger clone is one base away. The data stem from a study of human T cells and chemical hapten exposure (dated by TCRdb to about 2021). As for the study more broadly: Libraries were pooled for sequencing, and per-sample TCR yields varied mainly because of small differences in library volumes within the pool. In alopecia patients, the study followed how the peripheral blood TCR repertoire changed in vivo over primary and secondary sensitization to diphenylcyclopropenone (DPC), a hapten. For every blood RNA sample, sequencing covered both the TCR alpha and TCR beta chains. Summary of the overall study and its limitations: The number of TCRs above 1 in 1000 frequency did not change with DPC sensitization; there was no evidence of global repertoire structure alterations. Repeated subsampling changed both the strength of the expansion versus patch-test correlation and the threshold at which the correlation became significant.

The library was prepared using RACE. TCRdb records NextSeq 500 as the sequencer. During library preparation, unique molecular identifiers were attached to individual cDNA molecules so that TCRs could be counted in a quantitative, reproducible way. In the paper's pipeline: Samples had a median of approximately 93,000 TCRs, with a range from roughly 23,224 to 700,000. V, J and CDR3 annotation of the TCR reads was performed with the Decombinator software suite. Every sample was subsampled to the same number of TCRs (28,000) for the PS versus PT1 abundance plots. TCRs were defined as expanded if absent before sensitization and observed at least eight times at the 2-week time point. Through fastp at Q25 and MiXCR, TCRdb rebuilt clones from the public reads, retaining in-frame beta chains. Rows are combined by CDR3 protein, so each entry shows the most common genes and DNA. The V and J calls, along with clone size, are taken from TCRdb and not from the paper's own processing. The sample yields about 50,000 distinct CDR3 sequences; around 4.5% were counted once. About 1.5% of the sample belongs to the ten largest clones.

The germline V gene (reference sequence) specifies MNHNY as CDR1 and SVGAGI as CDR2. V loses 1 base, J loses 4 bases, and the germline ends lie 16 bases apart. There are 16 amino acids in the CDR3, from cysteine to phenylalanine inclusive. Kept here is only the CDR3 DNA, which spans 48 bases and is read in frame from base 1. The time point label here, explained by the study, means: healthy volunteer bleed at 2 weeks. Total RNA was extracted from unfractionated whole blood that had been collected in Tempus Blood RNA tubes. Roughly 5 healthy volunteers served as TCR sequencing controls and were bled at day 0, 2 weeks and 6 weeks.

The chain is assembled from TRBV6-6 and TRBJ1-2, with no reliable assignment of the D segment. The clonotype originates from a female donor in good health. Some clones in this sample may be carry-over from other donors' samples. Sequences were obtained from whole blood. The sequence in DNA is TGTGCCAGCAGTTACTTAGCTCCGGGTCCCTTCTATGGCTACACCTTC. It is translated as CASSYLAPGPFYGYTF.